The clone carrying this T cell receptor (beta chain) was counted only a few times. V shed 0 bases and J 7 bases; nucleotides not matched to a gene: 9. In germline, CDR1 is DFQATT, CDR2 SNEGSKA (reference sequence). The CDR3 has 15 amino acids. The data were obtained in a study of patients and donors after allogeneic stem cell transplantation. MiXCR, applied by TCRdb to the RT-PCR reads, yields one record per CDR3 protein. The table shows 800,000 to 1,000,000 distinct CDR3 sequences, with roughly 18% occurring only once. This TCR derives from a human donor who was either an allogeneic HSCT recipient or a stem cell or donor lymphocyte infusion donor (not recorded which). It is not recorded whose cells these are; they may come from a transplant donor. Sequenced sample: blood, either unsorted or a sorted T cell fraction (not recorded which). The chain joins TRBV20-1 to TRBJ1-5; 7 bases match TRBD1. CDR3 nucleotides: TGCAGTGCTAGAGAGACAGGGAGGAGGGAACAGCCCCAGCATTTT. Its protein product is CSARETGRREQPQHF.